A selection of T cell receptor beta chains follows, all from one sample in a study of blood T cell repertoires in COVID-19. Assay used: immunoSEQ multiplex PCR; TCRdb lists only in-frame clones, some missing. The data show approximately 140,000 clones, roughly 84% seen once. The sample consisted of PBMCs or T cells enriched from blood (not recorded which). These receptors were taken from a man aged 50-59 years in a cohort exposed to, infected with or recovered from COVID-19 (not recorded which). Both conserved end residues are part of each CDR3. The D gene is left open where the match is weak. Clone size is not always given. Where it is, it says once, few, many or a class for expanded clones.

v_call	clone_size	j_call	d_call	cdr3_nt	cdr3_aa
TRBV28	.	TRBJ1-5	.	TGTGCCAGCAGTTTTGAGTCGGGCAATCAGCCCCAGCATTTT	CASSFESGNQPQHF
TRBV3-1/TRBV3-2	.	TRBJ2-7	.	TGTGCCAGCAGCCAACTCGACAGCGAGCAGTACTTC	CASSQLDSEQYF
TRBV19	.	TRBJ1-1	TRBD1	TGTGCCAGTAGCCCGAGGACAGGGCTGGGCACTGAAGCTTTCTTT	CASSPRTGLGTEAFF
TRBV28	.	TRBJ1-1	.	TGTGCCAGCAGTGGGACTTCTCGTGAAGCTTTCTTT	CASSGTSREAFF
TRBV5-1	once	TRBJ2-6	.	TGCGCCAGCAGCTTTGGGAGTCCGACAAGCTCTGGGGCCAACGTCCTGACTTTC	CASSFGSPTSSGANVLTF
TRBV27	.	TRBJ2-1	TRBD2	TGTGCCAGCAGTTTAAGAGGGCCTAGCGGGAGGGACTTATACAATGAGCAGTTCTTC	CASSLRGPSGRDLYNEQFF
TRBV24-1	.	TRBJ2-3	TRBD2	TGTGCCACCGCCGATAGCGGGGGGCCCACAGATACGCAGTATTTT	CATADSGGPTDTQYF
TRBV24-1	.	TRBJ2-7	.	TGTGCCACCAGTGGGGGAGGTCTGAGGTACGAGCAGTACTTC	CATSGGGLRYEQYF
TRBV25-1	.	TRBJ1-5	.	TGTGCCAGCAGTGGGGACACATTTAGCAATCAGCCCCAGCATTTT	CASSGDTFSNQPQHF
TRBV11-2	.	TRBJ1-1	TRBD1	TGTGCCAGCAGCTCCGGACAGGGGCGGGCTTTCTTT	CASSSGQGRAFF
TRBV7-2	.	TRBJ1-2	TRBD1	TGTGCCAGCAGCTTTACTACAGGGGTTTTAATAGATGGCTACACCTTC	CASSFTTGVLIDGYTF
TRBV27	.	TRBJ2-7	TRBD2	TGTGCCAGCAGTTCTCGGGGACTAGGTATTTACGAGCAGTACTTC	CASSSRGLGIYEQYF
TRBV19	.	TRBJ2-7	TRBD2	TGTGCCAGTAGTAAAATTAGCGGGATCTACGAGCAGTACTTC	CASSKISGIYEQYF
TRBV30	.	TRBJ2-1	.	TGTGCCTGGAGCACAGTCTCTATGGCATCAACGAAGTTCTTC	CAWSTVSMASTKFF
TRBV9	.	TRBJ2-7	.	TGTGCCAGCAGCCCTACGGGTTACGAGCAGTACTTC	CASSPTGYEQYF
TRBV5-1	.	TRBJ1-5	.	TGCGCCAGCAGCTTGAATGGAGGGGCTAATCAGCCCCAGCATTTT	CASSLNGGANQPQHF
TRBV18	.	TRBJ2-5	.	TGTGCCAGCTCACCATCCGGGGGGCGTGAAGAGACCCAGTACTTC	CASSPSGGREETQYF
TRBV5-5	.	TRBJ2-7	.	TGTGCCAGCAGCTGGGGTACAGGGTTGGAGCAGTACTTC	CASSWGTGLEQYF